The rows below give T cell receptor beta chains drawn from one sample of a study of shared clonotypes between healthy human individuals. Libraries were prepared by immunoSEQ multiplex PCR; TCRdb keeps only in-frame clonotypes and omits some of them. The sample consists of about 1 million clones, approximately 80% of them appearing once. Sequencing was carried out using memory CD4+ T cells from PBMCs. These receptors came from a man aged 18 to 30 in good health. Some clones in this sample may be carry-over from other donors' samples. Both conserved end residues are part of each CDR3. A D gene is named only where the DNA matches it firmly. The size field is filled for only some rows; it gives once, few, many or a size class.

TGTGCCAGCAGCCAGCCGGGACAGGGAAGAAACACCATATATTTT	CASSQPGQGRNTIYF	TRBV5-4	TRBJ1-3	15	-	TRBD1
TGTGCCAGCAGCTCTGGGGGAGCGGGAGAAGAGACCCAGTACTTC	CASSSGGAGEETQYF	TRBV6-5	TRBJ2-5	15	-	TRBD2
TGCAGCGTTGAACGACAGCTGAACACTGAAGCTTTCTTT	CSVERQLNTEAFF	TRBV29-1	TRBJ1-1	13	-	-
TGTGCCAGCAGCTTAGGGACAGATGGGGCCAACGTCCTGACTTTC	CASSLGTDGANVLTF	TRBV7-3	TRBJ2-6	15	-	TRBD1
TGTGCCAGCTCACCACCGGGTAGCGGGAGAACAGATACGCAGTATTTT	CASSPPGSGRTDTQYF	TRBV18	TRBJ2-3	16	once	TRBD2
TGTGCCAGCAGCCGTGACCTCACTAGCAGGGGGTACACCGGGGAGCTGTTTTTT	CASSRDLTSRGYTGELFF	TRBV5-6	TRBJ2-2	18	-	-
TGTGCCAGCTCCGCAGGCCTTGGACAGTCCGGGAACTATGGCTACACCTTC	CASSAGLGQSGNYGYTF	TRBV27	TRBJ1-2	17	-	-
TGCGCCAGCAGCTTAGGTGCAGGGGAGGGTGGCTACACCTTC	CASSLGAGEGGYTF	TRBV5-1	TRBJ1-2	14	-	-
TGTGCCAGTAGTAAAGACAGGTCCGATGAAAAACTGTTTTTT	CASSKDRSDEKLFF	TRBV19	TRBJ1-4	14	-	-
TGTGCCAGCGGGGACCAGGGGATCTACAATGAGCAGTTCTTC	CASGDQGIYNEQFF	TRBV27	TRBJ2-1	14	-	-
TGCAGCGTGCTTCGGAGACTAGTTGATGAGCAGTTCTTC	CSVLRRLVDEQFF	TRBV29-1	TRBJ2-1	13	-	-
TGTGCCAGCAACGACCCGAGGAGTGAAAAACTGTTTTTT	CASNDPRSEKLFF	TRBV6-6	TRBJ1-4	13	-	-
TGTGCCAGCAGTTTATGGAGTGGGCAGTCTGGGGCTGAAGCTTTCTTT	CASSLWSGQSGAEAFF	TRBV28	TRBJ1-1	16	-	-
TGTGCCAGTAGCACGGGGGCAGTCACCGGGGAGCTGTTTTTT	CASSTGAVTGELFF	TRBV19	TRBJ2-2	14	once	-
TGTGCCAGCAGCCAATCTCGAGGGGGCGCGGGCAATCAGCCCCAGCATTTT	CASSQSRGGAGNQPQHF	TRBV16	TRBJ1-5	17	-	TRBD1
TGCGCCAGCAGCTCGCCGGGACAGGGCCAGGGTACGCAGTATTTT	CASSSPGQGQGTQYF	TRBV5-1	TRBJ2-3	15	-	TRBD1
TGTGCCAGCAGTTATACAAACTCTGGGGCCAACGTCCTGACTTTC	CASSYTNSGANVLTF	TRBV6-6	TRBJ2-6	15	-	-
TGTGCCACCCGCTTCATCGGGGGGAACACCGGGGAGCTGTTTTTT	CATRFIGGNTGELFF	TRBV27	TRBJ2-2	15	-	-
TGTGCCAGCAGCTTAACTGGCGGGTATGGCTACACCTTC	CASSLTGGYGYTF	TRBV7-3	TRBJ1-2	13	-	-
TGTGCCAGCGGGGTGGCGATCGAGCAGTTCTTC	CASGVAIEQFF	TRBV2	TRBJ2-1	11	-	-
TGTGCCAGCAGTCCAATTGTGGGGTACTACAATGAGCAGTTCTTC	CASSPIVGYYNEQFF	TRBV28	TRBJ2-1	15	-	-
TGTGCCAGCAGCCCAGGGCCTTCAGGGACCCAGTACTTC	CASSPGPSGTQYF	TRBV7-7	TRBJ2-5	13	-	-
TGTGCCAGCAGTTTGGGGGTGAACTATGGCTACACCTTC	CASSLGVNYGYTF	TRBV28	TRBJ1-2	13	-	-
TGTGCCTGGAGATCCGGGCCTGGAAACACCATATATTTT	CAWRSGPGNTIYF	TRBV30	TRBJ1-3	13	-	-
TGTGCCAGCAGTTTAAGGCCTAGCTACGAGCAGTACTTC	CASSLRPSYEQYF	TRBV28	TRBJ2-7	13	-	-
TGTGCCAGCAGTTTAATTGCGTCTGGGAACTATGGCTACACCTTC	CASSLIASGNYGYTF	TRBV28	TRBJ1-2	15	-	-
TGTGCCAGCAGCTCTGCCCGGCCATTATATTTT	CASSSARPLYF	TRBV7-9	TRBJ1-3	11	-	-
TGTGCCAGCCGACAGGGGCGCACTGAAGCTTTCTTT	CASRQGRTEAFF	TRBV2	TRBJ1-1	12	-	TRBD1
TGTGCCAGCAGCGGGACCGGGGAGCTGTTTTTT	CASSGTGELFF	TRBV6-5	TRBJ2-2	11	once	-
TGTGCCAGCAGTGAAGGGCAGGGGTCTGGTGAGCAGTTCTTC	CASSEGQGSGEQFF	TRBV2	TRBJ2-1	14	-	-
TGCGCCAGCAGCTTGGCCATGACTAGCGGGAGAGCCTACGAGCAGTACTTC	CASSLAMTSGRAYEQYF	TRBV5-1	TRBJ2-7	17	-	TRBD2
TGTGCCACCAGCAGAGCCAGGGGAAGGGAAGCTTTCTTT	CATSRARGREAFF	TRBV15	TRBJ1-1	13	-	-
TGTGCCAGCAGCTTGAACCGGGACGGAGGTATCAGTCCCCAGCATTTT	CASSLNRDGGISPQHF	TRBV5-8	TRBJ1-5	16	-	-
TGTGCCAGCAGCCTAGGGACTAGCGGCACCGGGGAGCTGTTTTTT	CASSLGTSGTGELFF	TRBV7-2	TRBJ2-2	15	-	TRBD2
TGTGCCAGCAGCTTGGGCCGTTGGCAGGGAAACACTGAAGCTTTCTTT	CASSLGRWQGNTEAFF	TRBV7-8	TRBJ1-1	16	-	-
TGTGCCAGCACCCCCGGGACAGGGGTCACCGGGGAGCTGTTTTTT	CASTPGTGVTGELFF	TRBV9	TRBJ2-2	15	-	TRBD1
TGTGCCAGCAGTAACCAGGGACCCACTGAAGCTTTCTTT	CASSNQGPTEAFF	TRBV7-3	TRBJ1-1	13	-	-
TGTGCCAGCAGTATCGGCGGGTCCCCGAGGGAGACCCAGTACTTC	CASSIGGSPRETQYF	TRBV28	TRBJ2-5	15	-	-
TGCGCCAGAAGACACGTTAAAGGCGCGTTGGACTATGGCTACACCTTC	CARRHVKGALDYGYTF	TRBV5-1	TRBJ1-2	16	-	-
TGTGCCAGCAGCCCAGGGTCTTCAGAGACCCAGTACTTC	CASSPGSSETQYF	TRBV11-1	TRBJ2-5	13	-	-
TGCGCCAGCGGAGACATCTATGGCTACACCTTC	CASGDIYGYTF	TRBV5-1	TRBJ1-2	11	many	-
TGCAGCGTTGGTAAAGCCGAAGGGGAAGCTTTCTTT	CSVGKAEGEAFF	TRBV29-1	TRBJ1-1	12	-	-